One sample yielded the 10 T cell receptor beta chains listed below, sequenced in a study of T cell therapy after organ transplantation. These receptors have no identified antigens. This table comes from immunoSEQ multiplex PCR, and its TCRdb copy is limited to in-frame clones, with some not included. This table holds approximately 20,000 clones, about four fifths found once. Indicated time point: 4-8 weeks after completion of therapy. Sequenced here: CD8+ T cells from blood, sampled after autologous CMV-specific T cell therapy. The receptors here all came from a human patient who had received a solid organ transplant and had CMV disease. The T cells may partly be graft donor cells.

This clone has only a few counts. The gene calls are TRBV2 and TRBJ2-2; D gene unclear. The CDR3 length is 12 residues. V shed 7 bases and J shed 6 bases, with 9 bases lying between them. Looked up from germline, CDR1 is SNHLY and CDR2 is FYNNEI. The CDR3 is CASKVGAGELFF. CDR3 DNA sequence: TGTGCCAGCAAGGTGGGCGCCGGGGAGCTGTTTTTT.

V gene TRBV4-3 combines with J gene TRBJ1-1; 7 bases map to TRBD1. The V and J ends lost 2 bases and 5 bases, in that order; junction bases with no gene match: 14. The CDR3 is made up of 17 amino acids. The germline V gene has CDR1 LGHNA and CDR2 YSLEER. CDR3 sequence (DNA): TGCGCCAGCAGCCAAACTACAGGGGCGGGTCGATTAACTGAAGCTTTCTTT. Amino acid sequence: CASSQTTGAGRLTEAFF.

The chain is built from TRBV19 and TRBJ2-7; possible D gene TRBD2, 6 bases. Trimming cost V 7 bases and J 5 bases, with 15 bases left between them. Germline CDR1 LNHDA, CDR2 SQIVND (reference sequence). The CDR3 runs to 13 residues. CDR3 residues: CASNVGGEDEQYF. CDR3 sequence (DNA): TGTGCCAGTAATGTCGGTGGGGAGGACGAGCAGTACTTC.

CDR3: CASSFFRGSAYEQYF. The CDR3 nucleotides are TGTGCCAGCAGCTTCTTTCGAGGGAGCGCCTACGAGCAGTACTTC. This chain connects TRBV5-6 to TRBJ2-7; D is possibly TRBD2 (5 bases). Germline V gene data show CDR1 as SGHDT and CDR2 as YYEEEE. Trimming stripped 2 bases from V and 2 bases from J, with 14 bases between. There are 15 residues in the CDR3.

V and J are TRBV18 and TRBJ2-1; 7 bases match TRBD2. Per germline, CDR1 KGHSH and CDR2 LQKENI. J lost 1 base, V lost 2 bases, and 2 bases had no gene match. This CDR3 spans 15 amino acids. The CDR3 spells CASSPTGGSYNEQFF. CDR3 nucleotide sequence: TGTGCCAGCTCACCAACCGGGGGGTCCTACAATGAGCAGTTCTTC. The whole variable domain, remainder taken from reference TRBV18 and TRBJ2-1, is NAGVMQNPRHLVRRRGQEARLRCSPMKGHSHVYWYRQLPEEGLKFMVYLQKENIIDESGMPKERFSAEFPKEGPSILRIQQVVRGDSAAYFCASSPTGGSYNEQFFGPGTRLTVL.

CDR3 amino acids: CASGVRPTGELFF. In DNA, the CDR3 is TGTGCCAGCGGTGTAAGGCCTACCGGGGAGCTGTTTTTT. The chain links TRBV27 to TRBJ2-2; no definite D call. From germline, CDR1 is MNHEY and CDR2 SMNVEV (reference sequence). V was clipped by 8 bases and J by 5 bases, with 12 bases between them. There are 13 residues in the CDR3.

The J gene is TRBJ2-5, the V gene TRBV30, with D tentatively TRBD2 (5 bases). Germline V gives CDR1 GTSNPN, CDR2 SVGIG (reference sequence). This CDR3 comprises 12 residues. Trimming cost V 4 bases and J 4 bases, with 10 bases left between them. CDR3 amino acids: CAWKGGSETQYF. In nucleotides, the CDR3 is TGTGCCTGGAAGGGCGGGTCAGAGACCCAGTACTTC.

V is TRBV6-5 and J is TRBJ2-3; D call uncertain. Deletions cut 4 bases from V and 2 bases from J, with 13 bases between. CDR3 length: 15 amino acids. The germline V gene has CDR1 MNHEY and CDR2 SVGAGI. This chain's CDR3 is CASSFSTESTDTQYF. CDR3 DNA sequence: TGTGCCAGCAGTTTCTCGACTGAATCCACAGATACGCAGTATTTT.

J is TRBJ2-1 and V is TRBV27; 9 bases agree with TRBD2. This CDR3 spans 15 amino acids. Trimming took 3 bases from V and 2 from J; bases not matched to a gene: 2. Germline V gives CDR1 MNHEY, CDR2 SMNVEV (reference sequence). CDR3 loop: CASSFRTSAYNEQFF. CDR3 nucleotide sequence: TGTGCCAGCAGTTTTCGGACTAGCGCCTACAATGAGCAGTTCTTC.

V gene TRBV4-1 combines with J gene TRBJ2-7; the D gene is possibly TRBD1 (6 bases). Germline V lookup: CDR1 MGHRA, CDR2 YSYEKL. The CDR3 is 14 amino acids. Trimming left V 2 bases short and J 1 base short, with 9 bases between. The CDR3 region has the DNA TGCGCCAGCAGCCAACCAGGACAGTCCTACGAGCAGTACTTC. This translates into CASSQPGQSYEQYF.